Listed here are 20 T cell receptor beta chains from one sample, sequenced in a study of cytomegalovirus exposure and HLA in healthy donors. Use of 60 Vbeta and 13 Jbeta primers characterized the PCR. Profiled with immunoSEQ multiplex PCR; TCRdb holds only in-frame clones, not every one. The sample holds roughly 130,000 clones; 70% to 85% are singletons and the top ten take 2.5% to 3.5%. The sequenced sample consisted of PBMCs. The receptors originated from a boy aged 2 to 9 in good health and CMV-seronegative.

The chain uses TRBV19 and TRBJ2-3; 10 bases align to TRBD2. Germline V lookup: CDR1 LNHDA, CDR2 SQIVND (reference sequence). There are 16 residues in the CDR3. The ends lost 5 bases at V and 3 bases at J; junction bases unmatched: 8. The CDR3 is CASSHRGLATTDTQYF. The CDR3 DNA reads TGTGCCAGTAGTCATAGGGGACTAGCGACGACAGATACGCAGTATTTT.

V usage is TRBV7-2 and J usage is TRBJ2-5, with TRBD2 matching 9 bases. J lost 3 bases, V lost 5 bases, and 10 bases had no gene match. Germline V gene lookup returns CDR1 SGHTA and CDR2 FQGNSA. The CDR3 consists of 16 residues. The CDR3, as DNA: TGTGCCAGCAGCAAGGTCGGGACTAGCACTAAAGAGACCCAGTACTTC. This encodes CASSKVGTSTKETQYF. Full variable domain (rest looked up from reference TRBV7-2 and TRBJ2-5): GAGVSQSPSNKVTEKGKDVELRCDPISGHTALYWYRQSLGQGLEFLIYFQGNSAPDKSGLPSDRFSAERTGGSVSTLTIQRTQQEDSAVYLCASSKVGTSTKETQYFGPGTRLLVL.

The chain uses TRBV2 and TRBJ2-5; 12 bases are shared with TRBD2. The CDR3 extends over 14 amino acids. Germline V CDR1 and CDR2: SNHLY, FYNNEI. The junction had 6 bases not matched to a gene; V was cut back by 8 bases and J by 5 bases. CDR3 bases: TGTGCCAGCGGAAGGACTAGCGGGAAGGAGACCCAGTACTTC. Amino acid sequence: CASGRTSGKETQYF.

The chain carries TRBV27 and TRBJ2-5; no clear D. This CDR3 comprises 13 residues. CDR1 is MNHEY, CDR2 SMNVEV, per germline (reference sequence). V lost 6 bases, J lost 4 bases, and 12 bases lay in between. CDR3 sequence (DNA): TGTGCCAGCAGGCGACATACAAGAGAGACCCAGTACTTC. Its translation is CASRRHTRETQYF.

This chain joins TRBV12-5 and TRBJ2-7, with 7 positions matching TRBD2. The germline V gene has CDR1 LGHNT and CDR2 FRNRAP. Unmatched junction bases numbered 11, after V lost 7 bases and J lost 5 bases. CDR3 size: 14 residues. The CDR3 loop reads CASASRGGNNEQYF. CDR3 DNA sequence: TGTGCTAGTGCCTCGCGCGGGGGTAACAACGAGCAGTACTTC.

This rearrangement joins TRBV4-1 to TRBJ1-2; the match to TRBD1 covers 8 bases. Germline V gene lookup returns CDR1 MGHRA and CDR2 YSYEKL. The ends lost 0 bases at V and 4 bases at J; junction bases unmatched: 7. The CDR3 runs 16 residues. The CDR3 loop reads CASSQDQGANSYGYTF. CDR3 in DNA: TGCGCCAGCAGCCAAGATCAGGGGGCAAATTCCTATGGCTACACCTTC.

The J gene is TRBJ2-1, the V gene TRBV9; 11 bases line up with TRBD2. The CDR3 consists of 15 residues. Per germline, CDR1 SGDLS and CDR2 YYNGEE. The trim removed 5 bases at V and 8 bases at J, leaving 9 bases unmatched. In nucleotides, the CDR3 is TGTGCCAGCAGACCTACTAGCGGGAGTACCGATGAGCAGTTCTTC. Protein sequence: CASRPTSGSTDEQFF.

This clone occurred a few times. This sequence joins TRBV4-2 and TRBJ2-7, with 8 positions matching TRBD2. The V and J ends lost 3 bases and 1 base, in that order; junction bases with no gene match: 8. The CDR3 is 16 residues long. CDR1 is LGHNA and CDR2 is YNFKEQ in the germline V gene. In DNA form, the CDR3 reads TGTGCCAGCAGCCATGGCCTAGCGGGCGCTTCCTACGAGCAGTACTTC. Protein: CASSHGLAGASYEQYF.

The V call is TRBV29-1, the J call TRBJ2-5; D may be TRBD1 (6 bases). The germline CDR1 and CDR2 sequences are SQVTM and ANQGSEA. Trimming removed 4 bases at V and 0 bases at J, with 6 bases between. CDR3 size: 12 residues. The CDR3 spells CSVGTDQETQYF. Here the CDR3 DNA reads TGCAGCGTTGGGACAGACCAAGAGACCCAGTACTTC.

J is TRBJ2-1 and V is TRBV11-3; D not certain. V lost 0 bases to trimming and J lost 6 bases, with 6 bases between them. The length of the CDR3 is 13 residues. The germline gives CDR1 SGHNT, CDR2 YENEEA. The CDR3 region has the DNA TGTGCCAGCAGCTTAGACAGTGGCAATGAGCAGTTCTTC. This encodes CASSLDSGNEQFF.

This sequence joins TRBV7-3 and TRBJ2-1; 14 bases line up with TRBD2. Losses at the gene ends were 3 bases for V and 3 bases for J; bases not matched to a gene: 4. The CDR3 length is 17 residues. Germline V gives CDR1 SGHTA, CDR2 FQGTGA. The CDR3 loop is CASSFQTSGRDYNEQFF. CDR3 coding DNA: TGTGCCAGCAGCTTTCAGACTAGCGGGAGGGACTACAATGAGCAGTTCTTC.

V and J are TRBV19 and TRBJ2-3, with D perhaps matching TRBD2 (6 bases). The ends were cut back, 6 bases at V and 4 bases at J, with 29 bases in the middle. Per the germline V gene, CDR1 is LNHDA and CDR2 is SQIVND (reference sequence). CDR3 length equals 19 residues. The CDR3: CASRDPLAGFETTADTQYF. The CDR3 DNA follows: TGTGCCAGTAGAGATCCGTTGGCGGGGTTTGAGACCACAGCAGATACGCAGTATTTT.

The rearrangement joins TRBV28 to TRBJ2-2; weak D call: TRBD2 (5 bases). The CDR3 consists of 15 residues. Trimming cost V 7 bases and J 6 bases, with 18 bases left between them. Per germline, CDR1 MDHEN and CDR2 SYDVKM. CDR3 in DNA: TGTGCCAGCAACGTGAATGAGGGCAAGGCCGGGGAGCTGTTTTTT. As protein: CASNVNEGKAGELFF.

This chain joins TRBV5-1 and TRBJ1-1; D is uncertain. The CDR3 is 17 residues long. V dropped 1 base and J dropped 5 bases, with 21 bases sitting between them. The V gene's germline CDR1 is SGHRS and CDR2 YFSETQ. CDR3 in amino acids: CASSLLPNEIAGTEAFF. In nucleotides, the CDR3 is TGCGCCAGCAGCTTGCTTCCGAACGAGATTGCCGGGACTGAAGCTTTCTTT.

The V and J genes are TRBV27 and TRBJ1-1; D unresolved. Germline V lookup: CDR1 MNHEY, CDR2 SMNVEV (reference sequence). V lost 2 bases and J 3 bases, leaving 10 bases between the germline ends. The CDR3 totals 14 residues. In nucleotides, the CDR3 is TGTGCCAGCAGTTTAAACAGTTTTTACACTGAAGCTTTCTTT. Translated, it gives CASSLNSFYTEAFF.

The gene calls are TRBV11-2 and TRBJ1-1, with D maybe TRBD1 (6 bases). Germline V CDR1 and CDR2: SGHAT, FQNNGV. Trimming stripped 5 bases from V and 4 bases from J, with 11 bases between. The CDR3 consists of 13 residues. The CDR3 coding sequence is TGTGCCAGCAGCCCGACAGGAGTCACTGAAGCTTTCTTT. Amino acid sequence: CASSPTGVTEAFF.

The chain uses TRBV5-5 and TRBJ1-3; no clear D gene. The V gene lost 1 base and the J gene lost 0 bases, with 11 bases spanning the gap. CDR3 size: 16 residues. Per the germline V gene, CDR1 is SGHKS and CDR2 is YYEKEE (reference sequence). The CDR3 region has the DNA TGTGCCAGCAGCTTGTCCCGGGAACTCTCTGGAAACACCATATATTTT. Translated, it gives CASSLSRELSGNTIYF.

This chain uses TRBV11-3 with TRBJ2-7; 8 positions match TRBD1. V lost 5 bases to trimming and J lost 6 bases; unmatched junction nucleotides: 6. Per the germline V gene, CDR1 is SGHNT and CDR2 is YENEEA. This CDR3 comprises 13 residues. The CDR3 region is CASSRDRLSEQYF. The CDR3 coding sequence is TGTGCCAGCAGCAGGGACAGGTTGAGCGAGCAGTACTTC.

The chain is built from TRBV6-6 and TRBJ1-1; D not resolved. The V end lost 2 bases, the J end lost 4 bases, and 17 bases lay between the germline ends. Germline CDR1 and CDR2: MNHNY and SVGAGI (reference sequence). The CDR3 is made up of 16 amino acids. CDR3 loop: CASSYPLSQLSTEAFF. The DNA for the CDR3 is TGTGCCAGCAGTTACCCATTATCACAGTTGAGCACTGAAGCTTTCTTT.

The rearrangement uses TRBV7-9 and TRBJ2-1, with D possibly being TRBD2 (6 bases). With 1 base removed from V and 5 bases from J, the gap between germline ends came to 18 bases. Germline V CDR1 and CDR2: SEHNR, FQNEAQ (reference sequence). There are 17 residues in the CDR3. The CDR3 bases are TGTGCCAGCAGCTTAGTCTCCGCTAGCGAAGCCCACAATGAGCAGTTCTTC. Its protein is CASSLVSASEAHNEQFF.